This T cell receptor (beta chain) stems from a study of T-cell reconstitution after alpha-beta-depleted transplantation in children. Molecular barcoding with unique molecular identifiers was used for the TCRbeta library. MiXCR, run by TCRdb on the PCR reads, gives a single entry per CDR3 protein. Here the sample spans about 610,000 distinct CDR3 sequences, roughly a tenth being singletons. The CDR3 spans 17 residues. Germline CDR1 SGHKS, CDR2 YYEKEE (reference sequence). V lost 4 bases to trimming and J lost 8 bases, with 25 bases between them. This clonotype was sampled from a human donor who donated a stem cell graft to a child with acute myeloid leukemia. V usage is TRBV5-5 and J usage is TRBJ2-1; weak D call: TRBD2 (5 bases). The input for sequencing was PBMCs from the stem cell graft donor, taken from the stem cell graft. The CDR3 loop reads CASSLGQVFAGLDEQFF. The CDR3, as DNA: TGTGCCAGCAGCCTCGGTCAGGTCTTCGCGGGTCTCGATGAGCAGTTCTTC.